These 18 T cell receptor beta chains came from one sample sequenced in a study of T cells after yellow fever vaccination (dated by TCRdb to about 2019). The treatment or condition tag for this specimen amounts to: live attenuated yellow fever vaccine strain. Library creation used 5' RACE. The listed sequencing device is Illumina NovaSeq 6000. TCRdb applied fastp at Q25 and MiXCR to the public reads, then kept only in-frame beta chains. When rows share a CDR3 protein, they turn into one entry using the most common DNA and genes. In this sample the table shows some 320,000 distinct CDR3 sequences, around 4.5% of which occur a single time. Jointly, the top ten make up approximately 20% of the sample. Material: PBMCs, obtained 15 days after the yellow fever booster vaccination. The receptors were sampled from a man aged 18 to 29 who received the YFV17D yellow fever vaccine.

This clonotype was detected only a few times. CDR3 bases: TGTGCCAGCAGCCAAGACGTCTGGTATCAGCCCCAGCATTTT. This sequence encodes CASSQDVWYQPQHF. The chain combines TRBV3-1 with TRBJ1-5, with D uncertain. Trimming took 0 bases from V and 5 from J, leaving 8 bases between them. The germline V gene has CDR1 LGHDT and CDR2 YNNKEL (reference sequence). There are 14 residues in the CDR3.

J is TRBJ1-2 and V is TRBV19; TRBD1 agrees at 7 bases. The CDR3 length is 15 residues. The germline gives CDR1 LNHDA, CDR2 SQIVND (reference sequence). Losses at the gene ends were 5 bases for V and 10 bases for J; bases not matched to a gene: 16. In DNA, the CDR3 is TGTGCCAGTAGTCCCCGGACAGGAGCTGGGGATGTCTACACCTTC. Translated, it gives CASSPRTGAGDVYTF.

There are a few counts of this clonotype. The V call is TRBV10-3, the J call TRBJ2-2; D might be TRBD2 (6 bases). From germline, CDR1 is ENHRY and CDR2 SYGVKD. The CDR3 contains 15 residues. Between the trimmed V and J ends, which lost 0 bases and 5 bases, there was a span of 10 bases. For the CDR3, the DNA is TGTGCCATCAGTGAGTCGATTCGGGGGACCGGGGAGCTGTTTTTT. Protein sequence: CAISESIRGTGELFF.

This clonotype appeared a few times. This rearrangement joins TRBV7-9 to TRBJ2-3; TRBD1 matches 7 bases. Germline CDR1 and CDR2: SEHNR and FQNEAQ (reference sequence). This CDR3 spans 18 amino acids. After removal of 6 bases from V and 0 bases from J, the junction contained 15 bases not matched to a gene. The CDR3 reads CASRGPRQGQVSTDTQYF. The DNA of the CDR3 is TGTGCCAGCAGGGGACCGCGACAGGGACAAGTGAGCACAGATACGCAGTATTTT.

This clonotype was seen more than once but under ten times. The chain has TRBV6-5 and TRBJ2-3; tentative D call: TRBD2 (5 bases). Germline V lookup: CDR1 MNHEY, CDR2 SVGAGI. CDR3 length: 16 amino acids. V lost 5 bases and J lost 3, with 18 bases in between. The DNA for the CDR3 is TGTGCCAGCAGTCGGCCACCAGGAGGACTTACAGATACGCAGTATTTT. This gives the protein CASSRPPGGLTDTQYF.

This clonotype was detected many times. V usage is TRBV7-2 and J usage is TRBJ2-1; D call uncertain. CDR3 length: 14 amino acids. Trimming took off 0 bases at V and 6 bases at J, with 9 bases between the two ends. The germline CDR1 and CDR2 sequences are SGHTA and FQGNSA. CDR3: CASSLAATPNEQFF. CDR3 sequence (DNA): TGTGCCAGCAGCTTAGCCGCCACTCCCAATGAGCAGTTCTTC.

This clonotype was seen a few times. The CDR3: CASSPRDRAWGNDQPQHF. The CDR3 bases are TGTGCCAGCAGCCCCCGGGACAGGGCATGGGGGAACGATCAGCCCCAGCATTTT. This rearrangement joins TRBV4-2 to TRBJ1-5; TRBD1 matches at 9 bases. The CDR3 totals 18 residues. Germline V gene lookup returns CDR1 LGHNA and CDR2 YNFKEQ. Losses at the gene ends were 4 bases for V and 5 bases for J; bases not matched to a gene: 15.

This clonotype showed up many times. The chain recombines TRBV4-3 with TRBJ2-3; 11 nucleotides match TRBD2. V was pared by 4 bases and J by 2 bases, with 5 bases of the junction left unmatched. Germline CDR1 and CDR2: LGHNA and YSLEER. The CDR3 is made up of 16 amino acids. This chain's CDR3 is CASSPLAGALTDTQYF. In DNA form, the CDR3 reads TGCGCCAGCAGCCCACTAGCGGGGGCCCTCACAGATACGCAGTATTTT.

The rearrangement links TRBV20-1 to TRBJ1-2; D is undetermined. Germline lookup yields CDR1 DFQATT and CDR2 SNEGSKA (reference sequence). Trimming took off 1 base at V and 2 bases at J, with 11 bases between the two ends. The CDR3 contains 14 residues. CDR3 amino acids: CSARVPPENYGYTF. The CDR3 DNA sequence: TGCAGTGCTAGAGTTCCCCCGGAAAACTATGGCTACACCTTC.

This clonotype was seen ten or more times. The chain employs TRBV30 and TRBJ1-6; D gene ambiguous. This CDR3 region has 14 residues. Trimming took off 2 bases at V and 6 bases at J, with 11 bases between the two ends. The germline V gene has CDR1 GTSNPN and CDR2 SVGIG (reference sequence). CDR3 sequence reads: CAWSLAGLNSPLHF. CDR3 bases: TGTGCCTGGAGTTTGGCAGGCCTTAATTCACCCCTCCACTTT.

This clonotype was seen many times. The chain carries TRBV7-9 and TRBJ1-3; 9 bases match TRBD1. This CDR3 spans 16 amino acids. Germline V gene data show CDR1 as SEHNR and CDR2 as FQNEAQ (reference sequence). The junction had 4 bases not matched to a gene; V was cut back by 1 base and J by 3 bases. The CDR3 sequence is CASSLVQGALGNTIYF. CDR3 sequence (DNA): TGTGCCAGCAGCTTAGTACAGGGGGCGCTTGGAAACACCATATATTTT.

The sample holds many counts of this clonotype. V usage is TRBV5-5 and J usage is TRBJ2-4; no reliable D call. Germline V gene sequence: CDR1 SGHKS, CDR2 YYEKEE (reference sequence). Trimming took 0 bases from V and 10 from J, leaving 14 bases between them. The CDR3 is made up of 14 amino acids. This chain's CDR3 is CASSLDDNGRIQYF. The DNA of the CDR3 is TGTGCCAGCAGCTTGGATGACAATGGAAGGATTCAGTACTTC.

CDR3 sequence reads: CASSRDRAKPQHF. The CDR3 DNA reads TGCGCCAGCAGTCGGGACAGGGCGAAGCCCCAGCATTTT. The V call is TRBV4-3, the J call TRBJ1-5; TRBD1 aligns across 9 bases. The CDR3 extends over 13 amino acids. The junction had 5 bases not matched to a gene; V was cut back by 6 bases and J by 8 bases. Germline V CDR1 and CDR2: LGHNA, YSLEER.

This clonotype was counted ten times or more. CDR3 sequence: CANQAPPPNYGYTF. The CDR3 coding sequence is TGTGCCAACCAAGCTCCACCGCCTAACTATGGCTACACCTTC. The chain employs TRBV6-1 and TRBJ1-2; D ambiguous. The germline V and J ends were trimmed by 10 bases and 0 bases, with 15 bases remaining between them. This CDR3 region has 14 residues. The V gene's germline CDR1 is MNHNS and CDR2 SASEGT.

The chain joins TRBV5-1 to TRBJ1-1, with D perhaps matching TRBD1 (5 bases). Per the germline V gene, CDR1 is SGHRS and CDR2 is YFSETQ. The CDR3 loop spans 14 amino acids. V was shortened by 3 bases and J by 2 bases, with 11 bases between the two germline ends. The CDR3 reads CASSYERGNTEAFF. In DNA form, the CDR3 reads TGCGCCAGCAGCTACGAGAGGGGAAACACTGAAGCTTTCTTT.

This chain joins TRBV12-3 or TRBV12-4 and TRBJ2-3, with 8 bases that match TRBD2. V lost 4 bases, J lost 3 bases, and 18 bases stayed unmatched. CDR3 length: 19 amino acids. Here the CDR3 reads CASSYWGVRGGPSTDTQYF. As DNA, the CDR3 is TGTGCCAGCAGTTATTGGGGTGTCCGGGGGGGGCCGAGTACAGATACGCAGTATTTT.

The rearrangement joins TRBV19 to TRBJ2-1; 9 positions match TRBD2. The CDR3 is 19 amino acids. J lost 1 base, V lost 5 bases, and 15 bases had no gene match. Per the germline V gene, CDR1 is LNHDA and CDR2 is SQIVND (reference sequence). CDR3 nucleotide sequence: TGTGCCAGTAGTCCCCCAATCCCCGGGACTAGCTGGTCCTACAATGAGCAGTTCTTC. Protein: CASSPPIPGTSWSYNEQFF.

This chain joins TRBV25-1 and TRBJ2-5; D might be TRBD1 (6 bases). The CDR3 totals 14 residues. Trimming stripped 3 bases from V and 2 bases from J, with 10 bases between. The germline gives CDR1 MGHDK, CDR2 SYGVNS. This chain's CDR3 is CASSETDSQETQYF. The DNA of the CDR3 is TGTGCCAGCAGTGAGACGGACAGTCAAGAGACCCAGTACTTC.